The source of this TCR beta chain is a study of T-cell reconstitution after alpha-beta-depleted transplantation in children. Study-wide results and limits: At the one-year point after transplant, T-cell counts and TCRbeta diversity were found to come mostly from T cells that had been newly produced. Some patients' high day-60 TCRbeta diversity was traced to surviving recipient T cells and thymic progenitors. Several hundred rapidly expanded clones from non-depleted graft cells reportedly supplied alpha-beta T cells about two months post-transplant.

About this clonotype: What it binds is not known.

The library targeted TCRbeta and was prepared with unique molecular identifiers. TCRdb passed the PCR reads through MiXCR, listing each CDR3 protein once. The sample consists of tens of thousands of distinct CDR3 sequences, 15% to 20% of them appearing once. This CDR3 spans 18 amino acids. V lost 10 bases and J lost 0; bases outside the gene matches: 14. The V gene's germline CDR1 is ENHRY and CDR2 SYGVKD. The source was PBMCs, mostly from graft donor cells, collected 360 days after TCRalphabeta/CD19-depleted stem cell transplant. V gene TRBV10-3 combines with J gene TRBJ2-1, with 11 bases lining up with TRBD2. This clonotype was obtained from a male patient aged 2-9 years who had a stem cell transplant for acute lymphoblastic leukemia, so the T cells may come from the graft donor. Here the CDR3 DNA reads TGTGCCACCCTGGCAAGCGGGACTAGCGGTGGCTCCTACAATGAGCAGTTCTTC. This codes for CATLASGTSGGSYNEQFF.